Given below is one TCR beta chain in context. The source of the sample is a study of siplizumab effects on memory and regulatory T cells. Repertoires were generated with immunoSEQ multiplex PCR, while TCRdb's copy carries only in-frame clones and drops some. The sample yields 100,000 or so clones, over 90% seen once. The V and J ends lost 8 bases and 1 base respectively, with 11 bases between them. This CDR3 is 13 amino acids long. The germline V gene has CDR1 SNHLY and CDR2 FYNNEI. V usage is TRBV2 and J usage is TRBJ2-5; tentative D call: TRBD2 (6 bases). This clonotype originated in a human donor in good health. The sample comprised non-Treg CD4+ T cells sorted from blood. This CDR3 is CASGRQLQETQYF. CDR3 bases: TGTGCCAGCGGGAGGCAGCTCCAAGAGACCCAGTACTTC.